This T cell receptor (beta chain) was captured in a study of identical twins. Regarding the study as a whole: Twin-shared out-of-frame alpha sequences showed excess low generation probability.

The CDR3 totals 16 residues. From germline, CDR1 is SGHKS and CDR2 YYEKEE (reference sequence). Deletions cut 2 bases from V and 2 bases from J, with 16 bases between. This clonotype occurred many times. What it binds is unknown. Through template switching, a universal primer site was introduced, and the cDNA contained unique molecular identifiers. TCRdb ran MiXCR on the 5' RACE reads and lists one entry per CDR3 protein. The repertoire includes fewer than 350,000 distinct CDR3 sequences, 6.5% to 9.5% of them detected once, and around 2.1% sits in the top ten. The data were also submitted as part of a second study, on yellow fever vaccine responses in identical twins. That paper adds: Twins' vaccine T cell responses reportedly seemed partly convergent and partly personalized.

The TCR sequence derives from a woman under 30 in good health. The V and J genes are TRBV5-5 and TRBJ2-5; D unresolved. The sample was memory (CD45RO+) T cells sorted from blood. The DNA of the CDR3 is TGTGCCAGCAGCTTATACTCACATCCGAGGCAAGAGACCCAGTACTTC. Residues: CASSLYSHPRQETQYF.